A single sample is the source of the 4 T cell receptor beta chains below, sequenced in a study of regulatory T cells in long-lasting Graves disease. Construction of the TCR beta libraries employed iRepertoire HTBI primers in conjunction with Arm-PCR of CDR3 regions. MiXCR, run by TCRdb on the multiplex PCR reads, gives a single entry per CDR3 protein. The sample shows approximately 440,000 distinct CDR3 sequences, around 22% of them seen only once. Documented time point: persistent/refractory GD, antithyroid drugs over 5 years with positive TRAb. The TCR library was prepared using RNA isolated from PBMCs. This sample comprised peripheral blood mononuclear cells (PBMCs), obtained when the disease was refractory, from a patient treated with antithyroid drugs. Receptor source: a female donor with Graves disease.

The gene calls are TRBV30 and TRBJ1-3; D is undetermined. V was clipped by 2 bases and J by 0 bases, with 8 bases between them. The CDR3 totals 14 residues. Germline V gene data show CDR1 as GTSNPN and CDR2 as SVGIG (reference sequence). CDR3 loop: CAWSKSRSGNTIYF. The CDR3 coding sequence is TGTGCCTGGAGTAAAAGCCGCTCTGGAAACACCATATATTTT. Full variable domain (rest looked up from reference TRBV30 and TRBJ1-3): SQTIHQWPATLVQPVGSPLSLECTVEGTSNPNLYWYRQAAGRGLQLLFYSVGIGQISSEVPQNLSASRPQDRQFILSSKKLLLSDSGFYLCAWSKSRSGNTIYFGEGSWLTVV.

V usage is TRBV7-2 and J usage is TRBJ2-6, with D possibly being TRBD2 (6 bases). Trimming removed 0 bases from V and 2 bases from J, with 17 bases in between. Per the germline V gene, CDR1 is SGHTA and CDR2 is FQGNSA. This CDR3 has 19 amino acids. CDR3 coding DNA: TGTGCCAGCAGCTTAGCCCCTTTAGCGGAGGTGGCTGGGGCCAACGTCCTGACTTTC. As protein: CASSLAPLAEVAGANVLTF.

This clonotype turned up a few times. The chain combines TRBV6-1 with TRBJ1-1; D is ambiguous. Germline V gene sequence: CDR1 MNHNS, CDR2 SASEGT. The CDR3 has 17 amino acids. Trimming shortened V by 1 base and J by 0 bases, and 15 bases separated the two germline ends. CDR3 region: CASSEEGPGWLNTEAFF. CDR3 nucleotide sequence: TGTGCCAGCAGTGAAGAGGGCCCAGGTTGGTTGAACACTGAAGCTTTCTTT.

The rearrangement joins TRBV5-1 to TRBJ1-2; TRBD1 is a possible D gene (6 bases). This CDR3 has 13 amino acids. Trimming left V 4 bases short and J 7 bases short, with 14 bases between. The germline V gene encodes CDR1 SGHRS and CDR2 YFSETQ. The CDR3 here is CASSPMGGPGYTF. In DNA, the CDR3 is TGCGCCAGCAGCCCCATGGGGGGGCCTGGCTACACCTTC.